Listed below are T cell receptor beta chains from one sample, sequenced in a study of T cells in Graves' hyperthyroidism and ophthalmopathy. TCRdb called the multiplex PCR reads again in MiXCR, with one record for every CDR3 protein. The table records approximately 530,000 distinct CDR3 sequences, over 15% of them present only once. Sequencing was done on a sample of blood. The receptors originated from a woman in her late teens or twenties with Graves' hyperthyroidism. Both conserved end residues are part of each CDR3. A D gene is named only where the DNA matches it firmly. The size field is filled for only some rows; it gives once, few, many or a size class.

cdr3_nt cdr3_aa v_call clone_size d_call j_call
TGTGCCAGCAGCTTTGTTACTGAAGCTTTCTTT CASSFVTEAFF TRBV7-2 few - TRBJ1-1
TGCAGCGTTGATGCTGGGGGCGTACGGGCAGATACGCAGTATTTT CSVDAGGVRADTQYF TRBV29-1 few - TRBJ2-3
TGTGCCAGCAGTTTCCCTGGACGGGTTCAGCCCCAGCATTTT CASSFPGRVQPQHF TRBV28 many - TRBJ1-5
TGTGCCAGCAGCTCCGACAGGGGAACGGGGTACGAGCAGTACTTC CASSSDRGTGYEQYF TRBV7-9 many TRBD1 TRBJ2-7
TGTGCCAGCAGCACCCAGACAGGTGCGGGGATGAACACTGAAGCTTTCTTT CASSTQTGAGMNTEAFF TRBV13 few - TRBJ1-1
TGCAGTAGGGGGGGGCGCAGCTCCTACGAGCAGTACTTC CSRGGRSSYEQYF TRBV20-1 many - TRBJ2-7
TGTGCCAGCAGTTTGGAGGGGGGAACGCAGTATTTT CASSLEGGTQYF TRBV27 many - TRBJ2-3
TGTGCCAGCAGGAAACTAGCGGGAGCCAACACCGGGGAGCTGTTTTTT CASRKLAGANTGELFF TRBV6-1 - TRBD2 TRBJ2-2
TGCGCCAGCAGCTTTGGGGACACCGGCGGGGAGACCCAGTACTTC CASSFGDTGGETQYF TRBV5-1 - - TRBJ2-5
TGTGCCACCAGTGATTCAGCCGGCCGCACTGAAGCTTTCTTT CATSDSAGRTEAFF TRBV24-1 few - TRBJ1-1
TGTGCCAGCAGCCAAGAGTTTCCCGGGCCCGACACAGATACGCAGTATTTT CASSQEFPGPDTDTQYF TRBV4-2 many - TRBJ2-3
TGTGCCAGCAGCCAGGGGACAGGGGGCACCACTGAAGCTTTCTTT CASSQGTGGTTEAFF TRBV3-1 many TRBD1 TRBJ1-1
TGTGCCAGCAGCCCCGGGACAGGGATTAGGTCCTACAATGAGCAGTTCTTC CASSPGTGIRSYNEQFF TRBV11-3 many TRBD1 TRBJ2-1
TGCAGTGCTAGAGATCGGAAGTTAGCGGGACACTACGAGCAGTACTTC CSARDRKLAGHYEQYF TRBV20-1 many TRBD2 TRBJ2-7
TGTGCCAGCAGTGGCCGGGACAGGGGGGCTTTCTTT CASSGRDRGAFF TRBV6-1 few TRBD1 TRBJ1-1
TGTGCCACCAGTGGGACTAGCGGTTACAATGAGCAGTTCTTC CATSGTSGYNEQFF TRBV24-1 few TRBD2 TRBJ2-1
TGTGCCAGCAGTGCGACAGGTGCCTATATTTCCCTCCACTTT CASSATGAYISLHF TRBV12-3/TRBV12-4 - - TRBJ1-6
TGTGCCAGTAGTAACGATTGGTCTCTAGGCTACGAGCAGTACTTC CASSNDWSLGYEQYF TRBV19 - - TRBJ2-7
TGCAGTGCCACCAAAGGGGCAGGGGACCAGCCCCAGCATTTT CSATKGAGDQPQHF TRBV20-1 many - TRBJ1-5
TGCAGTGCTAGAGACAAGGCAAGGGCCCACTACTACGAGCAGTACTTC CSARDKARAHYYEQYF TRBV20-1 - - TRBJ2-7
TGTGCCAGCAGCTGGACTAGCGGGAGTACCGGGGAGCTGTTTTTT CASSWTSGSTGELFF TRBV7-2 many TRBD2 TRBJ2-2
TGTGCCAGCAGCTTAGCAGGGAACACTAAAGCTTTCTTT CASSLAGNTKAFF TRBV7-9 - - TRBJ1-1
TGTGCCACACGTCGGACAGGGGCGAACACCGGGGAGCTGTTTTTT CATRRTGANTGELFF TRBV6-1 few TRBD1 TRBJ2-2
TGTGCCAGTAGTATCTCCAGGGCCGCCAACAATGAGCAGTTCTTC CASSISRAANNEQFF TRBV19 few - TRBJ2-1
TGTGCCAGCAGCCAATATTACTCCTACGAGCAGTACTTC CASSQYYSYEQYF TRBV14 few - TRBJ2-7
TGCGCCAGCAGCTCCGGGACAGGGGCGTGGGAGCAGTACTTC CASSSGTGAWEQYF TRBV4-3 few TRBD1 TRBJ2-7
TGCGCCAGCAGCCAAGCGACGGGGGGACAAGCTAATGAAAAACTGTTTTTT CASSQATGGQANEKLFF TRBV4-1 - - TRBJ1-4
TGCAGGCCGGCTAGCGGGCCCAAGAGCTCCTACAATGAGCAGTTCTTC CRPASGPKSSYNEQFF TRBV20-1 many TRBD2 TRBJ2-1
TGTGCCAGCAGCTTGAGGTGGGGGGGGAACACTGAAGCTTTCTTT CASSLRWGGNTEAFF TRBV7-6 many - TRBJ1-1
TGCAGTGCTCAGAGAAGCGGGAGGATCTACAATGAGCAGTTCTTC CSAQRSGRIYNEQFF TRBV20-1 - TRBD2 TRBJ2-1
TGCAGTGCTAGGATAGCGGGGGGGCTGAATGAGCAGTTCTTC CSARIAGGLNEQFF TRBV20-1 many TRBD2 TRBJ2-1
TGCGCCAGCAGCCTAGGGACAGGGGGGTTCTCACCCCTCCACTTT CASSLGTGGFSPLHF TRBV5-1 few TRBD1 TRBJ1-6
TGTGCCACCAGGCCTAGCGGGGGTTATGGAAATGAGCAGTTCTTC CATRPSGGYGNEQFF TRBV24-1 many TRBD2 TRBJ2-1
TGTGCCAGCAGTTCCCCCGGGACTAGCGGGATTGGGACCTACGAGCAGTACTTC CASSSPGTSGIGTYEQYF TRBV28 many TRBD2 TRBJ2-7
TGTGCCAGCAGCTTAGCCGCGGACAACACTGAAGCTTTCTTT CASSLAADNTEAFF TRBV7-9 many - TRBJ1-1
TGTGCCAGCAGCCTCGGGACCACGGAAAAACTGTTTTTT CASSLGTTEKLFF TRBV3-1 many - TRBJ1-4
TGCGCCAGCAGCTTGGTAGGACAGGCCCAAGAGACCCAGTACTTC CASSLVGQAQETQYF TRBV5-1 - TRBD1 TRBJ2-5
TGTGCCAGCAGTTCGATCCTCAGGGATCAGCCCCAGCATTTT CASSSILRDQPQHF TRBV13 few - TRBJ1-5
TGCGCCAGCAGCTTGGACCCGAAAAGGATGAACACTGAAGCTTTCTTT CASSLDPKRMNTEAFF TRBV5-1 - - TRBJ1-1
TGTGCCAGCAGTACAATCGCGGGAGGACGGCGGGATGAGCAGTTCTTC CASSTIAGGRRDEQFF TRBV28 few TRBD2 TRBJ2-1